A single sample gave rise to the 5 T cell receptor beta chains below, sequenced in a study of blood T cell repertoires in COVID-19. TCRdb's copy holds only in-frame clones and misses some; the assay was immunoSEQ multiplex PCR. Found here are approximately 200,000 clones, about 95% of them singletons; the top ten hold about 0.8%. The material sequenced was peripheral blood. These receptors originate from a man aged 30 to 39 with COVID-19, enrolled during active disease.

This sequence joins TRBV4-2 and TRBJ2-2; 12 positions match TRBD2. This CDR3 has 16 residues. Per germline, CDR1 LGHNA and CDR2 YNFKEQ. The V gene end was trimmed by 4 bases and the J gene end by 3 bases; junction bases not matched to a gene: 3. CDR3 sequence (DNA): TGTGCCAGCAGCCCTAGCGGGGGGGCCGACACCGGGGAGCTGTTTTTT. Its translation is CASSPSGGADTGELFF.

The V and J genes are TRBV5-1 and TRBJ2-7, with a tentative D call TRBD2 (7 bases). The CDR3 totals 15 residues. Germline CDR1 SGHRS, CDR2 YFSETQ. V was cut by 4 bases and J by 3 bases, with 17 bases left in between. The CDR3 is CASSTRGGAHYEQYF. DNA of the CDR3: TGCGCCAGCAGCACTAGAGGGGGGGCCCACTACGAGCAGTACTTC.

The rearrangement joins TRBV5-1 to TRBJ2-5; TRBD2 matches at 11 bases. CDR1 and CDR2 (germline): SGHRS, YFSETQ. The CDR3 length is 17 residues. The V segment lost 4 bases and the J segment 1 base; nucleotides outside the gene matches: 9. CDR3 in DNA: TGCGCCAGCAGCCCCACAGCTAGCGGGGGGTTCCAAGAGACCCAGTACTTC. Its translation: CASSPTASGGFQETQYF.

CDR3 bases: TGTGCCAGCAGCCCTGGGGACAGGGTGTCGATGAACACTGAAGCTTTCTTT. This encodes CASSPGDRVSMNTEAFF. The V gene is TRBV4-2, the J gene TRBJ1-1, with 9 bases identical to TRBD1. The germline V gene has CDR1 LGHNA and CDR2 YNFKEQ. V lost 4 bases and J lost 0; bases outside the gene matches: 9. The CDR3 has 17 residues.

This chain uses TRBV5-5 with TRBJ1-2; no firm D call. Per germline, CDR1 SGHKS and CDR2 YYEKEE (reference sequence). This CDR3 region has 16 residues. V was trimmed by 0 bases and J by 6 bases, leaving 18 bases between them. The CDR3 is CASSLEVTPSNHGYTF. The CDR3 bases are TGTGCCAGCAGCTTGGAGGTGACTCCGTCCAATCATGGCTACACCTTC.